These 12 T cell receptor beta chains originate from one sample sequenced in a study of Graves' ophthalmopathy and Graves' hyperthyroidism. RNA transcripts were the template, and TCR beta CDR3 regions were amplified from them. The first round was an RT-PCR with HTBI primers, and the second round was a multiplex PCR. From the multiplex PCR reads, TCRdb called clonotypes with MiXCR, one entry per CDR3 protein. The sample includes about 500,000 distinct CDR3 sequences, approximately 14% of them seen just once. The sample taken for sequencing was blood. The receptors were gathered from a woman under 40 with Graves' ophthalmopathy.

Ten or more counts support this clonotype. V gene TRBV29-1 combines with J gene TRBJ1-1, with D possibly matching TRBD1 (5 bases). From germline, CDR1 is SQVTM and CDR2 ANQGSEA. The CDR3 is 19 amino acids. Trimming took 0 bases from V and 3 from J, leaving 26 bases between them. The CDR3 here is CSVEDRFGGQGWIYTEAFF. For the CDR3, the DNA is TGCAGCGTTGAAGATCGTTTTGGTGGCCAGGGTTGGATTTACACTGAAGCTTTCTTT.

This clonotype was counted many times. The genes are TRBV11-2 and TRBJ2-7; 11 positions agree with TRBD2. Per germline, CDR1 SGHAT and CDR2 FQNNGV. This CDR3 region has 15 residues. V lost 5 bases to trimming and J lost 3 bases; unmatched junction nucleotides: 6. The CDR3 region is CASSDGTSGRYEQYF. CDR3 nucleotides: TGTGCCAGCAGCGACGGGACTAGCGGACGCTACGAGCAGTACTTC.

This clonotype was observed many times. The CDR3 bases are TGTGCCAGCAGTAGGGTAGGATTCAACAATGAGCAGTTCTTC. Protein: CASSRVGFNNEQFF. J is TRBJ2-1 and V is TRBV12-3 or TRBV12-4; D remains ambiguous. V was clipped by 5 bases and J by 5 bases, with 13 bases between them. This CDR3 region has 14 residues.

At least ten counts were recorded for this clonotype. The DNA of the CDR3 is TGTGCCAGCAGCTTATCGGCTAGCGGGCTCCTCGTTGAGACCCAGTACTTC. Translating it yields CASSLSASGLLVETQYF. V gene TRBV11-1 combines with J gene TRBJ2-5, with 8 positions matching TRBD2. The ends lost 2 bases at V and 5 bases at J; junction bases unmatched: 13. The CDR3 spans 17 residues. From germline, CDR1 is SGHAT and CDR2 FQDESV (reference sequence).

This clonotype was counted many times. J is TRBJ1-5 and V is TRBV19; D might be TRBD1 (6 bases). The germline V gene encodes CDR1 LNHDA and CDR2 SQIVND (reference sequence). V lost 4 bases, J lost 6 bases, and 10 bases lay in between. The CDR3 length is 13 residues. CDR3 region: CASSRGGSQPQHF. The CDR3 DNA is TGTGCCAGTAGTAGGGGGGGCTCTCAGCCCCAGCATTTT. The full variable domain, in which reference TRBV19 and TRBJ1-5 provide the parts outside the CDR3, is DGGITQSPKYLFRKEGQNVTLSCEQNLNHDAMYWYRQDPGQGLRLIYYSQIVNDFQKGDIAEGYSVSREKKESFPLTVTSAQKNPTAFYLCASSRGGSQPQHFGDGTRLSIL.

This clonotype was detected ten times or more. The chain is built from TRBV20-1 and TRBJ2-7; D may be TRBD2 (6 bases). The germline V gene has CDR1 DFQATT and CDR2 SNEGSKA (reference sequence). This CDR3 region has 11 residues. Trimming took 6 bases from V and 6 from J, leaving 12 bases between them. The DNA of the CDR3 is TGCAGTGCGTCCACTAGCTTCGAGCAGTACTTC. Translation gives CSASTSFEQYF.

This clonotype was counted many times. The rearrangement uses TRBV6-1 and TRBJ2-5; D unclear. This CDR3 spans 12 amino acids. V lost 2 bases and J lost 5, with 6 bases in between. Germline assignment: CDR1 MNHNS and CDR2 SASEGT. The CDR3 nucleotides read TGTGCCAGCAGTGAACGTTTTGAGACCCAGTACTTC. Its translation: CASSERFETQYF.

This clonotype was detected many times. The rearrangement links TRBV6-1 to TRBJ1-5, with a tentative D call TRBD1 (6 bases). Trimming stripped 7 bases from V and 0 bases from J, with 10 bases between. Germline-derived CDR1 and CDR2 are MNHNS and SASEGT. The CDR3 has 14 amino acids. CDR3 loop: CASTQGYSNQPQHF. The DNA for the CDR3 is TGTGCCAGCACACAGGGTTATAGCAATCAGCCCCAGCATTTT.

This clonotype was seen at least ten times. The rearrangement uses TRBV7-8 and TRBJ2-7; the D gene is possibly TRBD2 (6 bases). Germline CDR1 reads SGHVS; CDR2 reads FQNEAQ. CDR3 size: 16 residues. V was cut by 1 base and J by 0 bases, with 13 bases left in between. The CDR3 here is CASSLGGGDSSYEQYF. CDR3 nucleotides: TGTGCCAGCAGCTTAGGGGGCGGGGATAGCTCCTACGAGCAGTACTTC.

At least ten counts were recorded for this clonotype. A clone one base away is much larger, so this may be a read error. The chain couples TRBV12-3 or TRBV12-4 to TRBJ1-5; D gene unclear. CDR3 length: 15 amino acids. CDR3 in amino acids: CANSFKGSGNQPQHF. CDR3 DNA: TGTGCCAACAGTTTTAAGGGAAGCGGCAATCAGCCCCAGCATTTT.

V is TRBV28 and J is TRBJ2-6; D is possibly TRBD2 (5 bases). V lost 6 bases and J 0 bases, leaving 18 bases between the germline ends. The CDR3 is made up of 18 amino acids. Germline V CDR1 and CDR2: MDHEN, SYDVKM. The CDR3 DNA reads TGTGCCAGCAGCGCCCGTTGGGGAGCAGACTCTGGGGCCAACGTCCTGACTTTC. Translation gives CASSARWGADSGANVLTF. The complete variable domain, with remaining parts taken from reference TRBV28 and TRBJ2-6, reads DVKVTQSSRYLVKRTGEKVFLECVQDMDHENMFWYRQDPGLGLRLIYFSYDVKMKEKGDIPEGYSVSREKKERFSLILESASTNQTSMYLCASSARWGADSGANVLTFGAGSRLTVL.

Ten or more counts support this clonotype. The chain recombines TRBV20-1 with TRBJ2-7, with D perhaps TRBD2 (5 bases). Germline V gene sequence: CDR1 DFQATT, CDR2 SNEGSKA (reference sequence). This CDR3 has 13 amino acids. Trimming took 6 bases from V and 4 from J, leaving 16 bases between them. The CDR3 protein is CSARSGSGYEQYF. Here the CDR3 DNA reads TGCAGTGCCAGATCCGGGTCGGGGTACGAGCAGTACTTC.